Detailed here is one TCR beta chain. Its antigen is as yet unknown. The sample is drawn from a study of CD8 T cells in ankylosing spondylitis. Study-level results: There was a TCR beta motif, made of fewer than 10 highly homologous variants, that appeared characteristic of ankylosing spondylitis blood. Clones that were linked to disease were CD8+ and were relatively rare in peripheral blood. It was reported that disease-linked clones were significantly enriched in matched ankylosing spondylitis synovial fluid.

Libraries for TCR beta were made by quantitative 5'-RACE with molecular barcodes. TCRdb redid the calling of the 5' RACE reads with MiXCR, one entry per CDR3 protein. The sample carries roughly 300,000 distinct CDR3 sequences, roughly 8% recorded once. The CDR3 length is 20 residues. The V and J ends lost 3 bases and 0 bases, in that order; junction bases with no gene match: 14. The germline V gene has CDR1 SGHRS and CDR2 YFSETQ. The specimen sequenced was blood, either unsorted or a sorted T cell fraction (not recorded which). This clonotype was obtained from a male donor with ankylosing spondylitis. The chain joins TRBV5-1 to TRBJ2-1; 11 bases match TRBD2. The CDR3 spells CASSSGLRLAGKPSYNEQFF. The CDR3, as DNA: TGCGCCAGCAGCTCGGGGTTGAGACTAGCGGGAAAACCCTCCTACAATGAGCAGTTCTTC. The full variable domain, with the rest looked up from reference TRBV5-1 and TRBJ2-1, is KAGVTQTPRYLIKTRGQQVTLSCSPISGHRSVSWYQQTPGQGLQFLFEYFSETQRNKGNFPGRFSGRQFSNSRSEMNVSTLELGDSALYLCASSSGLRLAGKPSYNEQFFGPGTRLTVL.